This passage covers 17 T cell receptor beta chains from one sample sequenced in a study of CD8 T cells in ankylosing spondylitis. Points from the study as a whole: Blood from ankylosing spondylitis patients appeared to carry a characteristic roughly eight-variant TCR beta motif.

TCRdb redid the calling of the 5' RACE reads with MiXCR, one entry per CDR3 protein. The sample yields some 450,000 distinct CDR3 sequences, over 15% seen once. Their specific antigens are unknown. The sequenced sample consisted of blood, either unsorted or a sorted T cell fraction (not recorded which). Source of these receptors: a male donor with ankylosing spondylitis.

There are a few counts of this clonotype. The chain links TRBV3-1 to TRBJ2-1; the D is unclear. The CDR3 is made up of 15 amino acids. The V gene's germline CDR1 is LGHDT and CDR2 YNNKEL (reference sequence). V was clipped by 4 bases and J by 0 bases, with 10 bases between them. The CDR3 region has the DNA TGTGCCAGCAGCCTAGGCCGGATCTCCTACAATGAGCAGTTCTTC. Protein: CASSLGRISYNEQFF.

The chain recombines TRBV7-9 with TRBJ1-5; 7 bases fit TRBD1. CDR3 length: 15 amino acids. Per germline, CDR1 SEHNR and CDR2 FQNEAQ (reference sequence). The trim removed 5 bases at V and 4 bases at J, leaving 8 bases unmatched. CDR3 in amino acids: CASSPSSTGNQPQHF. The DNA for the CDR3 is TGTGCCAGCAGCCCCTCCTCGACAGGGAATCAGCCCCAGCATTTT.

This clonotype came up a few times. The rearrangement uses TRBV7-2 and TRBJ2-7, with 8 bases lining up with TRBD2. The CDR3 sequence is 17 residues long. Germline-derived CDR1 and CDR2 are SGHTA and FQGNSA. V lost 5 bases, J lost 0 bases, and 12 bases stayed unmatched. The CDR3 spells CASSPLLIAGTSYEQYF. The CDR3 DNA reads TGTGCCAGCAGCCCCCTTCTGATAGCGGGGACCTCCTACGAGCAGTACTTC. The variable domain in full, with the rest retrieved from reference TRBV7-2 and TRBJ2-7, is GAGVSQSPSNKVTEKGKDVELRCDPISGHTALYWYRQSLGQGLEFLIYFQGNSAPDKSGLPSDRFSAERTGGSVSTLTIQRTQQEDSAVYLCASSPLLIAGTSYEQYFGPGTRLTVT.

This clonotype has at least ten counts. The rearrangement joins TRBV7-2 to TRBJ2-1; D may be TRBD1 or TRBD2 (6 bases each). CDR1 and CDR2 (germline): SGHTA, FQGNSA. V was pared by 5 bases and J by 5 bases, with 13 bases between. CDR3 length: 14 residues. CDR3 in amino acids: CASSPGGLNNEQFF. The DNA for the CDR3 is TGTGCCAGCAGCCCCGGGGGCCTCAACAATGAGCAGTTCTTC.

V is TRBV20-1 and J is TRBJ2-2; TRBD2 matches 7 bases. V trimming: 0 bases; J trimming: 5 bases; junction bases outside the gene matches: 9. There are 16 residues in the CDR3. The germline CDR1 and CDR2 sequences are DFQATT and SNEGSKA (reference sequence). CDR3 DNA sequence: TGCAGTGCTAGAGATGGAGGGAGGGCCGAAACCGGGGAGCTGTTTTTT. The encoded protein is CSARDGGRAETGELFF.

This clonotype was found a few times. V and J are TRBV7-3 and TRBJ2-1; possible D gene TRBD1, 6 bases. The germline gives CDR1 SGHTA, CDR2 FQGTGA. The CDR3 totals 17 residues. V was trimmed by 1 base and J by 4 bases, leaving 17 bases between them. CDR3 DNA: TGTGCCAGCAGCTTAATGGCGAGGGAAGGGGGTTACAATGAGCAGTTCTTC. Amino acid sequence: CASSLMAREGGYNEQFF.

This clonotype was counted a few times. This chain joins TRBV12-3 or TRBV12-4 and TRBJ2-7; D is perhaps TRBD1 or TRBD2 (5 bases each). The ends were cut back, 5 bases at V and 7 bases at J, with 21 bases in the middle. This CDR3 is built from 15 residues. CDR3 coding DNA: TGTGCCAGCAGTGACGGGACGACCTACCTGGGGGAGCAGTACTTC. This encodes CASSDGTTYLGEQYF.

V is TRBV18 and J is TRBJ2-2; 8 bases align to TRBD2. The CDR3 is 16 amino acids. V was clipped by 3 bases and J by 9 bases; unmatched bases: 12. Germline CDR1 reads KGHSH; CDR2 reads LQKENI. In DNA form, the CDR3 reads TGTGCCAGCTCACCGGCAGTCTTAGCGGGACCCAGGGAGCTGTTTTTT. This sequence encodes CASSPAVLAGPRELFF.

There are a few counts of this clonotype. The V call is TRBV20-1, the J call TRBJ2-2; 9 bases are a match to TRBD1. The junction had 5 bases not matched to a gene; V was cut back by 6 bases and J by 0 bases. CDR3 size: 15 residues. Germline V gene sequence: CDR1 DFQATT, CDR2 SNEGSKA (reference sequence). The chain's CDR3 is CSAGQGPANTGELFF. The CDR3 coding sequence is TGCAGTGCGGGACAGGGACCCGCGAACACCGGGGAGCTGTTTTTT.

This clonotype turned up a few times. V gene TRBV12-3 or TRBV12-4 combines with J gene TRBJ1-2, with unresolved D. V was cut by 0 bases and J by 8 bases, with 13 bases left in between. This CDR3 has 14 amino acids. The CDR3 loop is CASSLAALGEGYTF. The CDR3 region has the DNA TGTGCCAGCAGTTTAGCCGCGCTTGGCGAAGGCTACACCTTC.

Many counts were recorded for this clonotype. V and J are TRBV20-1 and TRBJ1-1, with D perhaps matching TRBD1 (5 bases). With 1 base removed from V and 2 bases from J, the gap between germline ends came to 11 bases. The CDR3 runs 14 residues. The germline V gene encodes CDR1 DFQATT and CDR2 SNEGSKA (reference sequence). The CDR3 here is CSARGMTANTEAFF. In DNA, the CDR3 is TGCAGTGCTAGAGGAATGACAGCCAACACTGAAGCTTTCTTT.

This clonotype turned up a few times. This chain uses TRBV11-2 with TRBJ2-2; 10 bases align to TRBD2. V shed 5 bases and J 1 base; nucleotides not matched to a gene: 16. The germline gives CDR1 SGHAT, CDR2 FQNNGV. The CDR3 runs 20 residues. The CDR3 spells CASSPRPGLAGARNTGELFF. The CDR3 DNA reads as TGTGCCAGCAGCCCTCGACCAGGGCTAGCGGGGGCCAGGAACACCGGGGAGCTGTTTTTT.

J is TRBJ1-6 and V is TRBV5-6; 9 bases fit TRBD1. The CDR3 has 15 residues. The ends lost 4 bases at V and 6 bases at J; junction bases unmatched: 5. CDR1 is SGHDT, CDR2 YYEEEE, per germline. In DNA form, the CDR3 reads TGTGCCAGCAGCCGGTTGGACAGGGGTAATTCACCCCTCCACTTT. This encodes CASSRLDRGNSPLHF. Together with reference TRBV5-6 and TRBJ1-6, the CDR3 gives the full variable domain: DAGVTQSPTHLIKTRGQQVTLRCSPKSGHDTVSWYQQALGQGPQFIFQYYEEEERQRGNFPDRFSGHQFPNYSSELNVNALLLGDSALYLCASSRLDRGNSPLHFGNGTRLTVT.

This clonotype has a count of ten or more. Here the CDR3 DNA reads TGTGCCAGCAGGAGGGGGCAGGGTAAAGGTTCGTACTACGAGCAGTACTTC. It specifies CASRRGQGKGSYYEQYF. This sequence joins TRBV12-3 or TRBV12-4 and TRBJ2-7, with TRBD1 matching 7 bases. The V and J ends lost 6 bases and 3 bases, in that order; junction bases with no gene match: 17. The CDR3 covers 17 residues.

CDR3: CASSPGGAFSGNTIYF. CDR3 in DNA: TGTGCCAGCAGCCCGGGGGGGGCCTTCTCTGGAAACACCATATATTTT. V gene TRBV9 combines with J gene TRBJ1-3, with D possibly TRBD1 on 6 matching bases. The CDR3 extends over 16 amino acids. The V gene lost 4 bases and the J gene lost 0 bases, with 14 bases spanning the gap. Germline values: CDR1 SGDLS, CDR2 YYNGEE.

The chain combines TRBV2 with TRBJ1-2; 11 nucleotides match TRBD1. V lost 7 bases and J lost 11; bases outside the gene matches: 3. The germline CDR1 and CDR2 sequences are SNHLY and FYNNEI. The CDR3 has 11 amino acids. The CDR3 nucleotides read TGTGCCAGCAAGGACAGGGGGCGTTACACCTTC. It codes for CASKDRGRYTF.

The CDR3: CASSPGRDSGTDTQYF. The CDR3 nucleotides read TGCGCCAGCAGCCCTGGGCGGGACAGTGGCACAGATACGCAGTATTTT. The chain is built from TRBV5-1 and TRBJ2-3; TRBD1 is a possible D gene (7 bases). V lost 4 bases and J lost 1, with 16 bases in between. This CDR3 comprises 16 residues. Looked up from germline, CDR1 is SGHRS and CDR2 is YFSETQ. The complete variable domain, with remaining parts taken from reference TRBV5-1 and TRBJ2-3, reads KAGVTQTPRYLIKTRGQQVTLSCSPISGHRSVSWYQQTPGQGLQFLFEYFSETQRNKGNFPGRFSGRQFSNSRSEMNVSTLELGDSALYLCASSPGRDSGTDTQYFGPGTRLTVL.